This paragraph covers one T cell receptor beta chain sequence. The sample originates from a study of PD-1 and CTLA-4 blockade in melanoma. The assay was immunoSEQ multiplex PCR, and TCRdb's table has in-frame clones only and misses some. In the table there are about 21,000 clones, about nine tenths of which are singletons. The CDR3 totals 15 residues. Germline V gene data show CDR1 as SNHLY and CDR2 as FYNNEI. V was cut by 3 bases and J by 2 bases, with 12 bases left in between. The sequencing here drew on CD8+ T cells from peripheral blood, taken before anti-PD-1 treatment. This clonotype was sampled from a human donor with melanoma. The V call is TRBV2, the J call TRBJ2-3; TRBD1 might be the D (6 bases). CDR3 protein: CASSETGWVTDTQYF. In DNA, the CDR3 is TGTGCCAGCAGTGAGACAGGTTGGGTCACAGATACGCAGTATTTT.